This TCR beta chain originates from a study of T cell repertoires in cytomegalovirus infection. Looking at the study overall: From public TCR beta signatures came an indication of both CMV infection and matching HLA type.

Concerning this clonotype: As yet, its antigen is unknown.

Study-wide findings and caveats: HLA-C-restricted CMV-specific TCR beta clonotypes were dominant in the ex vivo response.

The CDR3 extends over 15 amino acids. V lost 4 bases, J lost 0 bases, and 10 bases lay in between. Germline V gene lookup returns CDR1 MDHEN and CDR2 SYDVKM. Each CDR3 protein gets one entry after TCRdb re-called the reads with MiXCR. The sample has hundreds of thousands of distinct CDR3 sequences, 20% to 25% seen once. The sequenced material came from CD8+ T cells from PBMCs. The rearrangement links TRBV28 to TRBJ2-4; D not certain. This sequence was found in a human donor in good health (CMV status not recorded). Some clones in this sample may be carry-over from other donors' samples. The CDR3 nucleotides are TGTGCCAGCAGTTCCCAGTTTCTAGCCAAAAACATTCAGTACTTC. Its protein product is CASSSQFLAKNIQYF. The full variable domain, in which reference TRBV28 and TRBJ2-4 provide the parts outside the CDR3, is DVKVTQSSRYLVKRTGEKVFLECVQDMDHENMFWYRQDPGLGLRLIYFSYDVKMKEKGDIPEGYSVSREKKERFSLILESASTNQTSMYLCASSSQFLAKNIQYFGAGTRLSVL.